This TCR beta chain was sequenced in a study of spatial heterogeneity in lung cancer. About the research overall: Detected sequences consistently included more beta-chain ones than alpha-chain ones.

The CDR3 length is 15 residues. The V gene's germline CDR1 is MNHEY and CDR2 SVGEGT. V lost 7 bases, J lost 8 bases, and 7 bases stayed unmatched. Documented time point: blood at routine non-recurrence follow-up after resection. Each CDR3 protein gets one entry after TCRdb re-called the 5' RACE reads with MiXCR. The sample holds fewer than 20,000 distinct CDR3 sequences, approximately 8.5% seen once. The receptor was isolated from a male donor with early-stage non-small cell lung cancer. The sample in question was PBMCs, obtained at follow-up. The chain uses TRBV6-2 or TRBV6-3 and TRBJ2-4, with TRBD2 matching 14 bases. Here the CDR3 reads CASTRLAGGQDIQYF. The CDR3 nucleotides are TGTGCCAGCACTCGACTAGCGGGGGGGCAGGACATTCAGTACTTC.